The clone carrying this T cell receptor (beta chain) has ten or more counts. Its antigen is unidentified. Amplification of TCR beta CDR3 regions was performed using RNA transcripts as template. First-round RT-PCR with HTBI primers amplified the TCR CDR3 region. A single record per CDR3 protein comes from TCRdb applying MiXCR to the multiplex PCR reads. The sample holds 550,000 to 650,000 distinct CDR3 sequences; around 15% are singletons and the top ten take approximately 15%. Each 10 ml fresh peripheral blood draw supplied the PBMCs. The data derive from a study of T cells in Graves' hyperthyroidism and ophthalmopathy. Study-wide findings and caveats: Appearing also in blood were most of the thyroid clonotypes expanded above 0.001. Stable hyperthyroidism was told apart from ophthalmopathy by a model built on 13 V-J features.

The trim removed 8 bases at V and 2 bases at J, leaving 4 bases unmatched. Germline CDR1 reads LGHNT; CDR2 reads FRNRAP. This CDR3 region has 13 residues. This chain uses TRBV12-5 with TRBJ2-7; 9 bases line up with TRBD1. The receptor was derived from a woman in her thirties or forties with Graves' hyperthyroidism. The material sequenced was blood. CDR3 bases: TGTGCTAGTTTTGGGACAGGGACCTACGAGCAGTACTTC. Its translation is CASFGTGTYEQYF.